The T cell receptor (beta chain) described here comes from a study of blood T cell repertoires in COVID-19. Clones were sequenced by immunoSEQ multiplex PCR, and TCRdb holds only the in-frame ones, with some missing. The sample has about 160,000 clones; more than 65% are singletons. Donors in Cohort 3 counted as recovered after two negative PCRs, clearance, or symptom resolution. CDR3 length equals 15 residues. The trim removed 6 bases at V and 4 bases at J, leaving 5 bases unmatched. Looked up from germline, CDR1 is SNHLY and CDR2 is FYNNEI. This receptor was obtained from a man aged 55 to 70 who had recovered from COVID-19. Sequencing was done on a sample of PBMCs or T cells enriched from blood (not recorded which). This sequence joins TRBV2 and TRBJ2-5; 13 positions agree with TRBD2. The CDR3 DNA reads TGTGCCAGCAGACTAGCGGGGGGGTTAGTAGAGACCCAGTACTTC. It translates to CASRLAGGLVETQYF.